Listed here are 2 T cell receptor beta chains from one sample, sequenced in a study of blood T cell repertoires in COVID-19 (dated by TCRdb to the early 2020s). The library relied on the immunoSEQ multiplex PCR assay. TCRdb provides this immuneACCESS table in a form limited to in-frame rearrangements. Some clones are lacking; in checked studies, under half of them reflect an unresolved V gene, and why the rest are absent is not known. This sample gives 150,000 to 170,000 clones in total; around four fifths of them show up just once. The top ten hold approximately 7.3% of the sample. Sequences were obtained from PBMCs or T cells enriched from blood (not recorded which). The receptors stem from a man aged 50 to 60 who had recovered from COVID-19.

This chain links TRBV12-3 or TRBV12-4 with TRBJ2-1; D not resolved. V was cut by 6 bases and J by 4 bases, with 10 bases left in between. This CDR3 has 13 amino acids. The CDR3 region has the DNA TGTGCCAGCAGGTCTTATCTATACAATGAGCAGTTCTTC. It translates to CASRSYLYNEQFF.

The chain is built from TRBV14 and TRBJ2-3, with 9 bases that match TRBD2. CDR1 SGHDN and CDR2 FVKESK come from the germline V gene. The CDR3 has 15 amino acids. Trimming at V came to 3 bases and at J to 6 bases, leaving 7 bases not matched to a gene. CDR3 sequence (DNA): TGTGCCAGCAGCCACCTTCTAGCGGGGACTGATACGCAGTATTTT. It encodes CASSHLLAGTDTQYF.